This TCR beta chain was identified in a study of blood T cell repertoires in COVID-19. This clone has just one count. Libraries were prepared by immunoSEQ multiplex PCR; TCRdb keeps only in-frame clonotypes and omits some of them. The sample shows hundreds of thousands of clones, more than 85% of them seen only once. Trimming cost V 0 bases and J 14 bases; bases outside gene matches: 6. This CDR3 spans 14 amino acids. Per the germline V gene, CDR1 is ENHRY and CDR2 is SYGVKD. J is TRBJ1-4 and V is TRBV10-3; 10 positions match TRBD1. This TCR was recovered from a woman between 25 and 40 years old who had recovered from COVID-19. Material for sequencing was PBMCs or T cells enriched from blood (not recorded which). This chain's CDR3 is CAISESVPGQGLFF. CDR3 nucleotides: TGTGCCATCAGTGAGTCGGTACCGGGACAGGGGCTGTTTTTT.